Listed here are 3 T cell receptor beta chains from one sample, sequenced in a study of T-cell reconstitution after alpha-beta-depleted transplantation in children. During its preparation, the TCRbeta library received unique molecular identifiers. MiXCR, applied by TCRdb to the PCR reads, yields one record per CDR3 protein. This sample carries about 600,000 distinct CDR3 sequences, more than 20% of them seen once, and the ten largest clones take roughly 13%. Sequenced material: PBMCs, mostly from graft donor cells, taken 360 days after TCRalphabeta/CD19-depleted stem cell transplant. These receptors originate from a boy younger than two who had a stem cell transplant for acute myeloid leukemia, so the T cells may come from the graft donor.

This clonotype was detected ten times or more. The rearrangement joins TRBV6-5 to TRBJ2-2; D is unclear. CDR3 length: 12 residues. CDR1 is MNHEY and CDR2 is SVGAGI in the germline V gene. V lost 8 bases to trimming and J lost 4 bases, with 8 bases between them. The CDR3 sequence is CASWRGTGELFF. CDR3 in DNA: TGTGCCAGCTGGCGAGGCACCGGGGAGCTGTTTTTT.

The chain has TRBV28 and TRBJ2-2, with D possibly called TRBD1 or TRBD2 (7 bases each). Trimming took off 4 bases at V and 4 bases at J, with 16 bases between the two ends. CDR1 MDHEN and CDR2 SYDVKM come from the germline V gene. There are 16 residues in the CDR3. CDR3 sequence: CASSWEGAYVTGELFF. The CDR3 nucleotides are TGTGCCAGCAGTTGGGAGGGGGCGTACGTCACCGGGGAGCTGTTTTTT.

This clonotype appeared a few times. CDR3 loop: CASSYSGQDSPLHF. DNA for the CDR3: TGTGCCAGCAGTTACTCCGGACAGGATTCACCCCTCCACTTT. The chain recombines TRBV6-5 with TRBJ1-6; the match to TRBD1 covers 7 bases. The germline V gene encodes CDR1 MNHEY and CDR2 SVGAGI. The length of the CDR3 is 14 residues. The ends lost 0 bases at V and 8 bases at J; junction bases unmatched: 1.